The rows below give T cell receptor beta chains drawn from one sample of a study of T-cell reconstitution after alpha-beta-depleted transplantation in children. TCRdb re-called the PCR reads through MiXCR, storing one row per CDR3 protein. The sample contains about 500,000 distinct CDR3 sequences, around a third of which appear only once. Here the sequenced sample was PBMCs from the stem cell graft donor, taken from the stem cell graft. Source of these receptors: a human donor who donated a stem cell graft to a child with aplastic anemia. CDR3s include the opening cysteine and the closing phenylalanine or tryptophan. Each record gives: clone size, V gene, J gene, CDR3 length, D gene, CDR3 DNA, CDR3 protein. A D gene is named only where the DNA matches it firmly. Size is omitted from some rows. Given values are once, few, many or a class for expanded clones.

NA	TRBV10-3	TRBJ2-7	15	NA	TGTGCCATCAGTGATGGACAAAGTCCGTTGTACGAGCAGTACTTC	CAISDGQSPLYEQYF
NA	TRBV7-6	TRBJ2-2	16	NA	TGTGCCAGCCACCCTGAGGCTAGCGGAGGGGGAGGGGAGCTGTTTTTT	CASHPEASGGGGELFF
NA	TRBV5-1	TRBJ2-2	15	NA	TGCGCCAGCAGCTACCGTGCGGTCAACACCGGGGAGCTGTTTTTT	CASSYRAVNTGELFF
few	TRBV7-2	TRBJ2-3	15	NA	TGTGCCAGCAGCTTCTCCGGCCCTCCAGGAGATACGCAGTATTTT	CASSFSGPPGDTQYF
NA	TRBV28	TRBJ2-1	17	NA	TGTGCCAGCAGTTTAGGGGCGGGAACCTTTACAAACAATGAGCAGTTCTTC	CASSLGAGTFTNNEQFF
NA	TRBV5-1	TRBJ1-1	14	NA	TGCGCCAGCAGCTTGGTTGTCGGCAGCCCTGAAGCTTTCTTT	CASSLVVGSPEAFF
NA	TRBV29-1	TRBJ2-1	18	TRBD2	TGCAGCGTTGTCTTGGCACCTAGCGGGACCCGACCGTACAATGAGCAGTTCTTC	CSVVLAPSGTRPYNEQFF
few	TRBV5-6	TRBJ2-7	14	NA	TGTGCCAGCAGCTTGAAGGGGACAAACTACGAGCAGTACTTC	CASSLKGTNYEQYF
NA	TRBV24-1	TRBJ2-3	16	NA	TGTGCCACCAGTCGTGACAGACGCTCCTCGGCAGATACGCAGTATTTT	CATSRDRRSSADTQYF
NA	TRBV20-1	TRBJ2-4	13	NA	TGCAGCCTTCCACCTACAGGCGAAAACATTCAGTACTTC	CSLPPTGENIQYF
NA	TRBV10-3	TRBJ2-4	20	NA	TGTGCCATCAGTGAGTTCTGGGGGTTCCGGGAGACAACTGCCAAAAACATTCAGTACTTC	CAISEFWGFRETTAKNIQYF
NA	TRBV7-9	TRBJ2-3	17	TRBD1	TGTGCCAGCAGCTCAGAGAGGGGACAGGGGTCGGCAGATACGCAGTATTTT	CASSSERGQGSADTQYF
few	TRBV12-3/TRBV12-4	TRBJ1-1	13	TRBD1	TGTGCCAGTCAGGGACAGTCGAACACTGAAGCTTTCTTT	CASQGQSNTEAFF
NA	TRBV28	TRBJ2-1	16	TRBD2	TGTGCCAGCGTTGAGCAAGGCGGGAGCCCCCACAATGAGCAGTTCTTC	CASVEQGGSPHNEQFF
NA	TRBV7-2	TRBJ1-1	13	NA	TGTGCCAGCAGCTTGACCTGGTACACTGAAGCTTTCTTT	CASSLTWYTEAFF
NA	TRBV18	TRBJ2-7	12	NA	TGTGCCAGCTCATTGGGGGCGAGGGAGCAGTACTTC	CASSLGAREQYF
many	TRBV27	TRBJ2-1	15	TRBD1	TGTGCCAGCAGTTCCGGGACAGGTAGAGGGATTGAGCAGTTCTTC	CASSSGTGRGIEQFF
NA	TRBV29-1	TRBJ2-3	11	NA	TGCAGCGTTTCGACGGCGGATTCGCAGTATTTT	CSVSTADSQYF
NA	TRBV7-2	TRBJ2-3	13	NA	TGTGCCAGCAGCTTAAACACTGCAGATACGCAGTATTTT	CASSLNTADTQYF
few	TRBV10-2	TRBJ2-1	15	TRBD1	TGCGCCACCTCCCCCCGGGACAGGGGATACAATGAGCAGTTCTTC	CATSPRDRGYNEQFF
few	TRBV7-9	TRBJ2-2	16	NA	TGTGCCAGCAGCTTAGCGGGGACACCTCAAACCGGGGAGCTGTTTTTT	CASSLAGTPQTGELFF
few	TRBV7-2	TRBJ1-4	15	TRBD1	TGTGCCAGCAGCGTACAGGGGGCGGCTAATGAAAAACTGTTTTTT	CASSVQGAANEKLFF
once	TRBV28	TRBJ2-1	16	NA	TGTGCCAGCAGTGAGGTATCCTCGGGTTCCTACAATGAGCAGTTCTTC	CASSEVSSGSYNEQFF
NA	TRBV15	TRBJ2-2	17	NA	TGTGCCACCAGCAGAGAGGGAGCAGGGGCGAACACCGGGGAGCTGTTTTTT	CATSREGAGANTGELFF
few	TRBV6-5	TRBJ1-1	14	NA	TGTGCCAGCAGTTACGGCGGATCGAACACTGAAGCTTTCTTT	CASSYGGSNTEAFF
NA	TRBV24-1	TRBJ1-5	14	NA	TGTGCCACCAGTCCAGGATATAGCAATCAGCCCCAGCATTTT	CATSPGYSNQPQHF
NA	TRBV7-9	TRBJ1-5	17	TRBD1	TGTGCCAGCAGCATCGGGACAGGGGTCAGTCGTCATCAGCCCCAGCATTTT	CASSIGTGVSRHQPQHF
NA	TRBV5-1	TRBJ1-4	16	TRBD1	TGCGCCAGCAGCTTGTTATCCGGGACAGGGTCTGAAAAACTGTTTTTT	CASSLLSGTGSEKLFF
NA	TRBV12-3/TRBV12-4	TRBJ2-1	13	NA	TGTGCCAGCAGCTCCGAGCGGGACAATGAGCAGTTCTTC	CASSSERDNEQFF
NA	TRBV15	TRBJ1-3	17	NA	TGTGCCACCAGCAGAGAACCCCCGGGGAGCTCTGGAAACACCATATATTTT	CATSREPPGSSGNTIYF
few	TRBV2	TRBJ1-2	13	NA	TGTGCCAGCAGAGGTACCCAGTCGAGTGGCTACACCTTC	CASRGTQSSGYTF
few	TRBV12-3/TRBV12-4	TRBJ2-1	16	NA	TGTGCCAGCGCGGCGCCGGGCCATAGCTCCTACAATGAGCAGTTCTTC	CASAAPGHSSYNEQFF
NA	TRBV27	TRBJ2-3	16	NA	TGTGCCAGCAGTTCTAGTCTCGTGGTGTCAGCAGATACGCAGTATTTT	CASSSSLVVSADTQYF
NA	TRBV5-1	TRBJ2-1	17	TRBD2	TGCGCCAGCAGCTTGGTAGTAGCGGGAGTTTCCTACAATGAGCAGTTCTTC	CASSLVVAGVSYNEQFF
NA	TRBV7-2	TRBJ2-1	17	TRBD2	TGTGCCAGCAGCTTAGTATCGACTAGCGGTCCGTACAATGAGCAGTTCTTC	CASSLVSTSGPYNEQFF
NA	TRBV27	TRBJ2-2	16	NA	TGTGCCAGCAGCCCGCTAGCTACAATAGCAAACGGGGAGCTGTTTTTT	CASSPLATIANGELFF
NA	TRBV6-5	TRBJ2-3	18	NA	TGTGCCAGCAGTTACTCGACGTTGCGGGCAGATTTCACAGATACGCAGTATTTT	CASSYSTLRADFTDTQYF
NA	TRBV6-6	TRBJ1-1	11	NA	TGTGCCAGCAAACTGGGGGGGAAAGTTTTCTTT	CASKLGGKVFF
NA	TRBV20-1	TRBJ2-2	15	TRBD2	TGCAGTGCTAGAGCGACTAGCGGGATAGGCGGGGAGCTGTTTTTT	CSARATSGIGGELFF
few	TRBV20-1	TRBJ1-4	12	NA	TGCAGTGCTAGACGGGCGAATGAAAAACTGTTTTTT	CSARRANEKLFF
many	TRBV29-1	TRBJ2-7	15	TRBD2	TGCAGCGTTGAGTTATTAGCGGGAGTTTCGGGGGAGCAGTACTTC	CSVELLAGVSGEQYF
NA	TRBV18	TRBJ2-7	18	TRBD2	TGTGCCAGCTCACCCTGGACTAGCGGGAGGGACTCCTCCTACGAGCAGTACTTC	CASSPWTSGRDSSYEQYF
few	TRBV19	TRBJ1-1	14	NA	TGTGCCAGTAGTATAGTTGTGGGGATTACTGAAGCTTTCTTT	CASSIVVGITEAFF
NA	TRBV7-6	TRBJ2-2	13	NA	TGTGCCAGCAGCTTTAGGGCCACCGGGGAGCTGTTTTTT	CASSFRATGELFF
few	TRBV29-1	TRBJ2-1	13	NA	TGCAGCGTGATTGGGACGGGGGATAATGAGCAGTTCTTC	CSVIGTGDNEQFF
few	TRBV28	TRBJ2-5	16	NA	TGTGCCAGCAGTGCCCCCCTTGTAAGGGGTTCTGAGACCCAGTACTTC	CASSAPLVRGSETQYF
few	TRBV20-1	TRBJ1-6	15	NA	TGCAGTGCTAGCCAGGGGAGCTCCTATAATTCACCCCTCCACTTT	CSASQGSSYNSPLHF
few	TRBV29-1	TRBJ2-1	12	NA	TGCAGCGTCCCCCGAGTCTTCCATGAGCAGTTCTTC	CSVPRVFHEQFF
few	TRBV5-1	TRBJ1-1	16	TRBD1	TGCGCCAGCAGCTCGGCACAGGGGGCGTGGGGCACTGAAGCTTTCTTT	CASSSAQGAWGTEAFF
few	TRBV5-1	TRBJ2-1	16	TRBD2	TGCGCCAGCAGCTTATCGAGCGGGAGGGAAGCAAATGAGCAGTTCTTC	CASSLSSGREANEQFF
few	TRBV6-9	TRBJ2-5	15	TRBD2	TGTGCCAGCAGTTATAGCTCTAGCGGCGGGGAGACCCAGTACTTC	CASSYSSSGGETQYF